This T cell receptor (beta chain) emerged from a study of T-cell reconstitution after alpha-beta-depleted transplantation in children. As it was prepared, the TCRbeta library received unique molecular identifiers. TCRdb recomputed calls from the PCR reads with MiXCR, one row per CDR3 protein. Of approximately 1,000,000 distinct CDR3 sequences in the sample, roughly 31% were seen once. This clonotype was recorded a few times. V shed 9 bases and J shed 10 bases, with 20 bases lying between them. The CDR3 contains 13 residues. The sample consisted of PBMCs, mostly from graft donor cells, taken 360 days after TCRalphabeta/CD19-depleted stem cell transplant. The receptor was isolated from a boy less than two years old who had a stem cell transplant for SCID, so the T cells may come from the graft donor. The chain has TRBV12-3 or TRBV12-4 and TRBJ2-3; tentatively, D is TRBD1 or TRBD2 (5 bases each). Here the CDR3 reads CASLQTRGRSQYF. The DNA for the CDR3 is TGTGCCAGTTTACAGACCCGGGGACGGTCGCAGTATTTT.